This T cell receptor beta chain was found in a study of blood T cells in healthy people across ages. General study findings and limits: Using unsorted PBMCs precluded a conclusive naive versus antigen-experienced comparison.

There were healthy Caucasian individuals from Russia, aged roughly 6 to 90, serving as donors. For every donor, a draw yielded 7.5 to 10 milliliters of peripheral blood. About this clonotype itself: Its cognate antigen is unknown.

Next came a second PCR, run for about 7 to 12 cycles, which used a sample-barcoded 5' primer along with a J-beta primer mix. From the 5' RACE reads, TCRdb called clonotypes with MiXCR, one entry per CDR3 protein. The sample lists 800,000 to 950,000 distinct CDR3 sequences, 29% occurring once. The V and J ends lost 5 bases and 1 base respectively, with 13 bases between them. The CDR3 is 15 residues long. These sequences were also reported in another study, on T cells of mothers and their children.

Sequenced input: blood. The TCR was taken from a middle-aged woman in good health. The chain links TRBV12-3 or TRBV12-4 to TRBJ2-3, with D possibly being TRBD1 or TRBD2 (6 bases each). Here the CDR3 DNA reads TGTGCCAGCAGTGCTGTCGGGGGCCGCACAGATACGCAGTATTTT. Protein sequence: CASSAVGGRTDTQYF.